This TCR beta chain was identified in a study of T cells after somatic rescue of genetic block. The CDR3 is 15 residues long. From germline, CDR1 is MDHEN and CDR2 SYDVKM. Trimming removed 11 bases at V and 0 bases at J, with 16 bases between. Assay used: immunoSEQ multiplex PCR; TCRdb lists only in-frame clones, some missing. Among 110,000 or so clones listed, around nine tenths were seen once. The sequencing input was peripheral blood mononuclear cells (PBMCs). The chain joins TRBV28 to TRBJ2-2; D remains ambiguous. The receptor was derived from a woman in her late teens or twenties. The CDR3 nucleotides read TGTGCCGGGTGTGGCTCAGGCGCGAACACCGGGGAGCTGTTTTTT. Residues: CAGCGSGANTGELFF.